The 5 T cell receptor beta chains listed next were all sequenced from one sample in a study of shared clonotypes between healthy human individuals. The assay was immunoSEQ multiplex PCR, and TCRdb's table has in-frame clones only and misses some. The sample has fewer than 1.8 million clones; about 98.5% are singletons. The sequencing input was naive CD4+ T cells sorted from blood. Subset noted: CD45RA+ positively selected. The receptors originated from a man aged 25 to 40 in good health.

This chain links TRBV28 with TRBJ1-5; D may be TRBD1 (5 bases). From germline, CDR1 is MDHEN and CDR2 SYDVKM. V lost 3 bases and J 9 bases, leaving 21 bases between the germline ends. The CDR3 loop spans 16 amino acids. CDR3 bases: TGTGCCAGCAGTTTCCCCCTGGGACGGGATCCTGGGCCCCAGCATTTT. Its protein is CASSFPLGRDPGPQHF. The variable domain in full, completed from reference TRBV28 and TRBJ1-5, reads DVKVTQSSRYLVKRTGEKVFLECVQDMDHENMFWYRQDPGLGLRLIYFSYDVKMKEKGDIPEGYSVSREKKERFSLILESASTNQTSMYLCASSFPLGRDPGPQHFGDGTRLSIL.

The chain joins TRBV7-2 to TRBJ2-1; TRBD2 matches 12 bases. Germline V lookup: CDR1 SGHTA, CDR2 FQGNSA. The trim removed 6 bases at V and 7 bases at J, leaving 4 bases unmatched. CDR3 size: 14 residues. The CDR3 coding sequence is TGTGCCAGCAGGACTAGCGGGAGATTAAATGAGCAGTTCTTC. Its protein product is CASRTSGRLNEQFF. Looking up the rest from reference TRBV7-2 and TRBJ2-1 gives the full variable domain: GAGVSQSPSNKVTEKGKDVELRCDPISGHTALYWYRQSLGQGLEFLIYFQGNSAPDKSGLPSDRFSAERTGGSVSTLTIQRTQQEDSAVYLCASRTSGRLNEQFFGPGTRLTVL.

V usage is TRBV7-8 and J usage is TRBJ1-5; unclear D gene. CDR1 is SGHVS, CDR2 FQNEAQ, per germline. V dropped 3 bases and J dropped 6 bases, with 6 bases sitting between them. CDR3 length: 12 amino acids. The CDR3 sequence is CASSLGFQPQHF. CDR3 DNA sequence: TGTGCCAGCAGCTTGGGGTTTCAGCCCCAGCATTTT. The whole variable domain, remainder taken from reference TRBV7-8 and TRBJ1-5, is GAGVSQSPRYKVAKRGQDVALRCDPISGHVSLFWYQQALGQGPEFLTYFQNEAQLDKSGLPSDRFFAERPEGSVSTLKIQRTQQEDSAVYLCASSLGFQPQHFGDGTRLSIL.

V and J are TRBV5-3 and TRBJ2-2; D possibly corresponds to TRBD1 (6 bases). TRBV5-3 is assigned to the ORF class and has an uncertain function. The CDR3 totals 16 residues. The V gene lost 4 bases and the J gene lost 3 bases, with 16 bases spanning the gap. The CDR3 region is CARSRLPGDHTGELFF. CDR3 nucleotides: TGTGCCAGAAGCCGCCTACCAGGGGATCACACCGGGGAGCTGTTTTTT.

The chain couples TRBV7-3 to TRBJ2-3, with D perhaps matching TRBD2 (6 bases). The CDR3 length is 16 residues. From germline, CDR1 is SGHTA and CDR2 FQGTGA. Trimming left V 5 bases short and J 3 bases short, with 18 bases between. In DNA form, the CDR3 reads TGTGCCAGCAGCCCAAAAGTCCCGGGACTGACAGATACGCAGTATTTT. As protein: CASSPKVPGLTDTQYF. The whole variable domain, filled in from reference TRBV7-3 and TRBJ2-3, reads GAGVSQTPSNKVTEKGKYVELRCDPISGHTALYWYRQSLGQGPEFLIYFQGTGAADDSGLPNDRFFAVRPEGSVSTLKIQRTERGDSAVYLCASSPKVPGLTDTQYFGPGTRLTVL.